This paragraph covers one T cell receptor (beta chain) sequence. Deletions cut 2 bases from V and 9 bases from J, with 12 bases between. The CDR3 runs 13 residues. Germline CDR1 and CDR2: SGHDT and YYEEEE. These data belong to a study of blood T cell repertoires in COVID-19. Across the study: Acute and convalescent COVID-19 samples came from the United States, Italy and Spain. T cells, B-cell-depleted T cells, or PBMCs supplied cDNA or gDNA.

Original handling: Amplified reference gene primers provided the basis for estimating nucleated cell counts. Sequenced by immunoSEQ multiplex PCR; TCRdb stores in-frame clones only, minus some. D and trimming come from the DNA, and the V and J calls and clone size come from that table. The data contain around 130,000 clones, approximately 89% of them singletons. The genes are TRBV5-6 and TRBJ2-1, with D possibly being TRBD2 (6 bases). This sequence originates from a man aged 55 to 70 with active or convalescent COVID-19. The material sequenced was peripheral blood. DNA of the CDR3: TGTGCCAGCAGCTTTACTAGCTCCTCTGAGCAGTTCTTC. Translated: CASSFTSSSEQFF. Full variable domain (missing parts from reference TRBV5-6 and TRBJ2-1): DAGVTQSPTHLIKTRGQQVTLRCSPKSGHDTVSWYQQALGQGPQFIFQYYEEEERQRGNFPDRFSGHQFPNYSSELNVNALLLGDSALYLCASSFTSSSEQFFGPGTRLTVL.